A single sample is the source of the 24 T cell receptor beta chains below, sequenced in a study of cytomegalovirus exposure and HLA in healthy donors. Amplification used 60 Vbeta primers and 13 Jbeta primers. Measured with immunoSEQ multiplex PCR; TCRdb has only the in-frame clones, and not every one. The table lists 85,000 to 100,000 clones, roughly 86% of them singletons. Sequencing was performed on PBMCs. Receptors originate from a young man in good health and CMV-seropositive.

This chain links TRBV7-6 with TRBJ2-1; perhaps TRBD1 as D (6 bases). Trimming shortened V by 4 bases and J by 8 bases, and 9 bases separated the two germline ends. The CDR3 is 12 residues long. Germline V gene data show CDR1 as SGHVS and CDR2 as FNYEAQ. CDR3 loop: CASSSTGYEQFF. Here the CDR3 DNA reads TGTGCCAGCAGCTCAACAGGGTATGAGCAGTTCTTC. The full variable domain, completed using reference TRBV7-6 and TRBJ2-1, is GAGVSQSPRYKVTKRGQDVALRCDPISGHVSLYWYRQALGQGPEFLTYFNYEAQQDKSGLPNDRFSAERPEGSISTLTIQRTEQRDSAMYRCASSSTGYEQFFGPGTRLTVL.

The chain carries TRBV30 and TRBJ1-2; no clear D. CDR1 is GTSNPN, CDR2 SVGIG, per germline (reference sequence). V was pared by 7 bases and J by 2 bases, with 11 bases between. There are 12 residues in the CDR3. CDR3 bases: TGTGCCTACTCAGACGGGAACTATGGCTACACCTTC. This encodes CAYSDGNYGYTF.

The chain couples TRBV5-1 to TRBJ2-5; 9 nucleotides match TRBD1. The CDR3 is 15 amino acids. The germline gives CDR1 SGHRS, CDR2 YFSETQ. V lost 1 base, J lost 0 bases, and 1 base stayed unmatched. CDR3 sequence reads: CASSLTGGYQETQYF. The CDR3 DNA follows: TGCGCCAGCAGCTTGACAGGGGGCTACCAAGAGACCCAGTACTTC.

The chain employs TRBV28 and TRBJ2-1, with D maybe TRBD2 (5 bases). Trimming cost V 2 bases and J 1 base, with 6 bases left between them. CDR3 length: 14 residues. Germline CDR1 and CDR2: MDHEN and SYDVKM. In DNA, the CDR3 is TGTGCCAGCAGTTTACGGGGTTCCTACAATGAGCAGTTCTTC. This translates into CASSLRGSYNEQFF.

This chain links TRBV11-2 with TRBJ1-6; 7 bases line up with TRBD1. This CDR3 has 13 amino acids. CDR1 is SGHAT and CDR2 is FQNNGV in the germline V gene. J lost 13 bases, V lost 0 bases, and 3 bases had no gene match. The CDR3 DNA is TGTGCCAGCAGCTTAGATCGGGGACAGCCCCTCCACTTT. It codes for CASSLDRGQPLHF. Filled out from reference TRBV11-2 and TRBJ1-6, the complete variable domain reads EAGVAQSPRYKIIEKRQSVAFWCNPISGHATLYWYQQILGQGPKLLIQFQNNGVVDDSQLPKDRFSAERLKGVDSTLKIQPAKLEDSAVYLCASSLDRGQPLHFGNGTRLTVT.

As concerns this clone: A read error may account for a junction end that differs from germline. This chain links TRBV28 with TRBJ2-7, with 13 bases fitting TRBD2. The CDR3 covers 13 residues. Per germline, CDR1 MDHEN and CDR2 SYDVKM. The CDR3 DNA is TGTGCCATCGGGACTAGCGGGATTAGTCTCGGGTTCTTC. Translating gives CAIGTSGISLGFF.

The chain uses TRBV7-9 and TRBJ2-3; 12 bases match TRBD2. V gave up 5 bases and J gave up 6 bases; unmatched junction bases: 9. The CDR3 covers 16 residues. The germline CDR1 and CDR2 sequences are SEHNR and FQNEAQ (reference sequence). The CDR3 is CASSDQGLAGSDTQYF. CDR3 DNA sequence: TGTGCCAGCAGCGATCAAGGACTAGCGGGATCCGATACGCAGTATTTT.

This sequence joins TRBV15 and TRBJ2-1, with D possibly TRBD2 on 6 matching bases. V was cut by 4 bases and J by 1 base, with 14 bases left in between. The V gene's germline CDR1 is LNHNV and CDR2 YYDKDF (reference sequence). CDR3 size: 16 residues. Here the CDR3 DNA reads TGTGCCACCAGCAACTCTATAGCGGCTTCCTACAATGAGCAGTTCTTC. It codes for CATSNSIAASYNEQFF.

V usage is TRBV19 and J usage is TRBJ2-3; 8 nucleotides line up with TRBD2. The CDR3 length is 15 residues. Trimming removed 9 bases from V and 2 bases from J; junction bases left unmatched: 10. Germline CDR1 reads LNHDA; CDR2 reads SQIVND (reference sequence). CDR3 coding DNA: TGTGCCAGCAACGGCGGGGGGCTTCTCACAGATACGCAGTATTTT. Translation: CASNGGGLLTDTQYF.

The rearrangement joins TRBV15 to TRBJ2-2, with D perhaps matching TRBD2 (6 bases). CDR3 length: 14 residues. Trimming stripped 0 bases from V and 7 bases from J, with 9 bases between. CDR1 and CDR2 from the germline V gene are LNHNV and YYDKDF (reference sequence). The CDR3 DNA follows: TGTGCCACCAGCAGAGATCAGGAGGGCGGGGAGCTGTTTTTT. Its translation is CATSRDQEGGELFF.

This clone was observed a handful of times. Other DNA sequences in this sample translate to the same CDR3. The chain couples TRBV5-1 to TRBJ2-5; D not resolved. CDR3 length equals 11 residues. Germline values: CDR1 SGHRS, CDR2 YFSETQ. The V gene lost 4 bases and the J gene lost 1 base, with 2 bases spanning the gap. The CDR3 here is CASSLQETQYF. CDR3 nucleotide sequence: TGCGCCAGCAGCCTCCAAGAGACCCAGTACTTC.

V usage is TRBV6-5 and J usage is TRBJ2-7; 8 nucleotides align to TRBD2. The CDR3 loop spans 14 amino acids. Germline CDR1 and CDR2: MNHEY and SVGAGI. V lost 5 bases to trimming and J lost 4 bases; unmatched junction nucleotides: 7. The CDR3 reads CASSPRGGSYEQYF. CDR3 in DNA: TGTGCCAGCAGTCCTCGGGGGGGATCTTACGAGCAGTACTTC.

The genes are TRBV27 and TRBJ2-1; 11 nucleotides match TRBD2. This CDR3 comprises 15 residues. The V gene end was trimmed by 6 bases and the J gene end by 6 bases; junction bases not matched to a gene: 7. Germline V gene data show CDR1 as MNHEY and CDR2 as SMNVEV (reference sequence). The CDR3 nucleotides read TGTGCCAGCAGACCTTTAGCGGGAGGGCTCAATGAGCAGTTCTTC. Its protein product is CASRPLAGGLNEQFF.

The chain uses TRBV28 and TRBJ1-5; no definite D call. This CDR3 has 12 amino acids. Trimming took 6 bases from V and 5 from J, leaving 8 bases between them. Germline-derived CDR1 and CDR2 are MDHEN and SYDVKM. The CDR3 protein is CASRPVDQPQHF. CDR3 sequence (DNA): TGTGCCAGCAGGCCGGTAGATCAGCCCCAGCATTTT. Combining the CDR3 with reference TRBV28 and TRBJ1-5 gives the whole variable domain DVKVTQSSRYLVKRTGEKVFLECVQDMDHENMFWYRQDPGLGLRLIYFSYDVKMKEKGDIPEGYSVSREKKERFSLILESASTNQTSMYLCASRPVDQPQHFGDGTRLSIL.

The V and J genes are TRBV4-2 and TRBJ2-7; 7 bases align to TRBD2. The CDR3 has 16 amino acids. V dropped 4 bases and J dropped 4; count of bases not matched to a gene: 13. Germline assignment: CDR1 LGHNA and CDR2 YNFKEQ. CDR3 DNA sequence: TGTGCCAGCAGCCTAGATCGCGCGGGAGCCCCATACGAGCAGTACTTC. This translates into CASSLDRAGAPYEQYF.

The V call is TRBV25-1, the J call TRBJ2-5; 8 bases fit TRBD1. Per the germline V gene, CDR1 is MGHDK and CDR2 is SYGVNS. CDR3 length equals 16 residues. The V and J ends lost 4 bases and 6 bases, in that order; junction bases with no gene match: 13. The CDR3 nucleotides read TGTGCCAGCAGTGGCCCAACCTCAGGGGGCAAAAAGACCCAGTACTTC. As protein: CASSGPTSGGKKTQYF.

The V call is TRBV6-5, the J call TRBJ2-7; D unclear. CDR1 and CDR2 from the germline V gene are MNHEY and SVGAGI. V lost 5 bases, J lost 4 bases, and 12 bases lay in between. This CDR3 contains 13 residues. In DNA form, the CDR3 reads TGTGCCAGCAGTCTAACCTTTCATTACGAGCAGTACTTC. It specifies CASSLTFHYEQYF.

CDR3 protein: CASGGALTLAKNIQYF. As DNA, the CDR3 is TGTGCCAGTGGAGGGGCTCTTACATTAGCCAAAAACATTCAGTACTTC. This sequence joins TRBV19 and TRBJ2-4, with D perhaps TRBD2 (6 bases). The CDR3 sequence is 16 residues long. The V end lost 8 bases, the J end lost 0 bases, and 17 bases lay between the germline ends. In germline, CDR1 is LNHDA, CDR2 SQIVND (reference sequence).

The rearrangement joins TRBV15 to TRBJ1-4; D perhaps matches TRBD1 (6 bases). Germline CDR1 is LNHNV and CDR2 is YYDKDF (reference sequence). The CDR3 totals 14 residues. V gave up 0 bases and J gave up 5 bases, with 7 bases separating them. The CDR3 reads CATSRDRGNEKLFF. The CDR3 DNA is TGTGCCACCAGCAGAGACAGGGGAAATGAAAAACTGTTTTTT.

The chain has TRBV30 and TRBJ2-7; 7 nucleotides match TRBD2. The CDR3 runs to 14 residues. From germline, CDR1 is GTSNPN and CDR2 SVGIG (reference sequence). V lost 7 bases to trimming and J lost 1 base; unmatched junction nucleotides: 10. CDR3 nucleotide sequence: TGTGCCTCAGATACCGGGACTATTTCCTACGAGCAGTACTTC. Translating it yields CASDTGTISYEQYF.

The CDR3 nucleotides are TGTGCCAGCCGGGGGTTCGACACTGAAGCTTTCTTT. It yields the protein CASRGFDTEAFF. The chain employs TRBV28 and TRBJ1-1, with TRBD1 as a possible D gene (5 bases). Germline assignment: CDR1 MDHEN and CDR2 SYDVKM. V dropped 8 bases and J dropped 3 bases, with 10 bases sitting between them. This CDR3 has 12 amino acids.

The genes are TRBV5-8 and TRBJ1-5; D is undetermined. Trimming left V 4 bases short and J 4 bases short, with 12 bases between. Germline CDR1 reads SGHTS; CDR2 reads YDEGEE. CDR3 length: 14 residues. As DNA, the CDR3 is TGTGCCAGCAGCCCCGGAGGGCTGAATCAGCCCCAGCATTTT. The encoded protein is CASSPGGLNQPQHF.

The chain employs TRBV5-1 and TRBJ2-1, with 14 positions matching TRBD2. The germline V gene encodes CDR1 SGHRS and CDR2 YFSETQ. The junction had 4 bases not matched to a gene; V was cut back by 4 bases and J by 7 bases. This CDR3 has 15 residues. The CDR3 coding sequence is TGCGCCAGCAGCACCGGACTAGCGGGAGGAAATGAGCAGTTCTTC. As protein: CASSTGLAGGNEQFF.

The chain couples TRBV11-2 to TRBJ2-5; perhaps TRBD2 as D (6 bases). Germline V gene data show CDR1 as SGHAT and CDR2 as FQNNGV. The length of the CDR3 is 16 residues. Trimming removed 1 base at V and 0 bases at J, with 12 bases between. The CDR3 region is CASSLVGGSDQETQYF. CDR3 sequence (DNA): TGTGCCAGCAGCTTAGTTGGAGGGTCCGACCAAGAGACCCAGTACTTC.